Listed here are 25 T cell receptor beta chains from one sample, sequenced in a study of OX40 agonist ivuxolimab in advanced cancers. Sequencing was performed with immunoSEQ multiplex PCR; in TCRdb, only in-frame clones are kept and a portion is missing. The sample lists around 53,000 clones; 84% were seen once. Source: CD4+ or CD8+ T cells sorted from blood, taken in a trial of the OX40 agonist ivuxolimab. The receptors were sampled from an adult with an advanced solid tumor such as melanoma, head and neck, liver or kidney cancer.

This clone was seen only once. This sequence joins TRBV7-9 and TRBJ2-4; D is undetermined. Germline CDR1 and CDR2: SEHNR and FQNEAQ (reference sequence). Trimming cost V 0 bases and J 11 bases, with 5 bases left between them. The CDR3 totals 11 residues. The DNA of the CDR3 is TGTGCCAGCAGCTTAGCGCTGGTTCAGTACTTC. Its translation: CASSLALVQYF.

This rearrangement joins TRBV6-6 to TRBJ1-2; D remains unclear. From germline, CDR1 is MNHNY and CDR2 SVGAGI (reference sequence). V gave up 0 bases and J gave up 6 bases, with 11 bases separating them. The CDR3 loop spans 14 amino acids. The CDR3, as DNA: TGTGCCAGCAGTTACTCCGGAGGCGTAGATGGCTACACCTTC. Its translation is CASSYSGGVDGYTF.

The chain is built from TRBV11-2 and TRBJ2-7; D may be TRBD1 (6 bases). There are 13 residues in the CDR3. Germline V lookup: CDR1 SGHAT, CDR2 FQNNGV. Trimming shortened V by 5 bases and J by 6 bases, and 14 bases separated the two germline ends. CDR3: CASSVYRVGEQYF. CDR3 bases: TGTGCCAGCAGCGTCTACAGGGTAGGCGAGCAGTACTTC.

V usage is TRBV6-4 and J usage is TRBJ2-5; 9 nucleotides match TRBD2. With V trimmed by 0 bases and J by 4 bases, 3 bases remained unmatched. Germline CDR1 reads MRHNA; CDR2 reads SNTAGT. The CDR3 is made up of 15 amino acids. The CDR3, as DNA: TGTGCCAGCAGTGACTCAGGACTAGCGTCAGAGACCCAGTACTTC. Its translation is CASSDSGLASETQYF.

The J gene is TRBJ2-7, the V gene TRBV6-6, with 9 bases fitting TRBD1. With V trimmed by 6 bases and J by 6 bases, 12 bases remained unmatched. The germline V gene has CDR1 MNHNY and CDR2 SVGAGI (reference sequence). This CDR3 is 15 amino acids long. In DNA, the CDR3 is TGTGCCAGCAGAGGGGGGGGACAGGGAATGGGCGAGCAGTACTTC. Its protein product is CASRGGGQGMGEQYF.

The chain links TRBV7-2 to TRBJ1-3; a weak D match, TRBD1 (5 bases). The germline V and J ends were trimmed by 1 base and 0 bases, with 16 bases remaining between them. The CDR3 totals 18 residues. Germline assignment: CDR1 SGHTA and CDR2 FQGNSA. Here the CDR3 reads CASSLVGGTGLSGNTIYF. The CDR3 DNA follows: TGTGCCAGCAGCTTAGTGGGGGGGACGGGACTCTCTGGAAACACCATATATTTT.

This clone was picked up one time. This sequence joins TRBV2 and TRBJ1-2; D uncertain. The CDR3 is 12 residues long. Trimming took off 6 bases at V and 2 bases at J, with 7 bases between the two ends. Per germline, CDR1 SNHLY and CDR2 FYNNEI. This chain's CDR3 is CASRRENYGYTF. The CDR3 nucleotides read TGTGCCAGCAGGCGGGAAAACTATGGCTACACCTTC.

CDR3 in amino acids: CASERTANQPQHF. The CDR3 region has the DNA TGTGCCAGCGAGAGGACAGCAAATCAGCCCCAGCATTTT. The chain combines TRBV6-1 with TRBJ1-5, with D maybe TRBD1 (6 bases). V was trimmed by 8 bases and J by 4 bases, leaving 12 bases between them. In germline, CDR1 is MNHNS, CDR2 SASEGT. The CDR3 sequence is 13 residues long.

V is TRBV6-6 and J is TRBJ1-3; D uncertain. In germline, CDR1 is MNHNY, CDR2 SVGAGI (reference sequence). The V gene lost 4 bases and the J gene lost 3 bases, with 10 bases spanning the gap. CDR3 length: 14 residues. The CDR3 spells CASSSTQGGNTIYF. CDR3 bases: TGTGCCAGCAGTTCCACCCAAGGTGGAAACACCATATATTTT.

V and J are TRBV27 and TRBJ2-3; maybe TRBD1 (5 bases). From germline, CDR1 is MNHEY and CDR2 SMNVEV (reference sequence). The CDR3 extends over 14 amino acids. Trimming pared 7 bases from V and 4 bases from J, leaving 15 bases between. Written as DNA, the CDR3 is TGTGCCAGCAAGGAAGGGGCCCCGGCAGATACGCAGTATTTT. This translates into CASKEGAPADTQYF.

V usage is TRBV6-4 and J usage is TRBJ2-2; 10 bases are shared with TRBD2. Germline V lookup: CDR1 MRHNA, CDR2 SNTAGT. Trimming at V came to 4 bases and at J to 4 bases, leaving 0 bases not matched to a gene. This CDR3 is built from 14 residues. CDR3 DNA: TGTGCCAGCAGTGCTAGCGGGAGCACCGGGGAGCTGTTTTTT. Translated, it gives CASSASGSTGELFF.

This chain's CDR3 is CASSYRGRDTQYF. In DNA, the CDR3 is TGTGCCAGCAGTTACCGGGGGAGGGATACGCAGTATTTT. This rearrangement joins TRBV6-5 to TRBJ2-3; TRBD2 is a possible D gene (6 bases). The CDR3 has 13 residues. The V end was cut by 2 bases, the J end by 6 bases, with 9 bases between. Germline-derived CDR1 and CDR2 are MNHEY and SVGAGI.

The chain uses TRBV7-6 and TRBJ2-3, with TRBD2 matching over 7 bases. The CDR3 is made up of 17 amino acids. The germline gives CDR1 SGHVS, CDR2 FNYEAQ. V trimming: 6 bases; J trimming: 1 base; junction bases outside the gene matches: 13. The CDR3 sequence is CASSRWEGGRGTDTQYF. The CDR3 DNA follows: TGTGCCAGCAGTCGATGGGAAGGCGGGAGAGGCACAGATACGCAGTATTTT.

CDR3 sequence reads: CASSYYTGTSEAFF. The CDR3 coding sequence is TGTGCCAGCAGTTACTATACCGGGACATCTGAAGCTTTCTTT. The chain couples TRBV6-6 to TRBJ1-1, with D perhaps TRBD1 (6 bases). CDR1 and CDR2 (germline): MNHNY, SVGAGI (reference sequence). This CDR3 is built from 14 residues. The germline V and J ends were trimmed by 1 base and 6 bases, with 12 bases remaining between them.

The V gene is TRBV19, the J gene TRBJ1-2, with D hard to call. The V gene lost 1 base and the J gene lost 7 bases, with 10 bases spanning the gap. The CDR3 sequence is 13 residues long. The germline CDR1 and CDR2 sequences are LNHDA and SQIVND (reference sequence). CDR3 in amino acids: CASSIGVSAGYTF. Written as DNA, the CDR3 is TGTGCCAGTAGTATAGGAGTTTCGGCTGGCTACACCTTC.

V usage is TRBV7-9 and J usage is TRBJ2-1; possibly TRBD2 for D (5 bases). This CDR3 comprises 15 residues. The ends were cut back, 2 bases at V and 2 bases at J, with 10 bases in the middle. CDR1 and CDR2 (germline): SEHNR, FQNEAQ (reference sequence). The CDR3 loop reads CASSLLRGAYNEQFF. The DNA of the CDR3 is TGTGCCAGCAGCTTACTACGGGGAGCCTACAATGAGCAGTTCTTC.

The CDR3 nucleotides read TGTGCCAGCAGTGAACAGGGCCGGGAAAAACTGTTTTTT. Residues: CASSEQGREKLFF. The chain couples TRBV6-5 to TRBJ1-4; tentative D call: TRBD1 (6 bases). Between the trimmed V and J ends, which lost 5 bases and 8 bases, there was a span of 12 bases. CDR1 and CDR2 from the germline V gene are MNHEY and SVGAGI. The length of the CDR3 is 13 residues.

The chain recombines TRBV30 with TRBJ2-7, with 12 bases that match TRBD1. This CDR3 contains 15 residues. CDR1 GTSNPN and CDR2 SVGIG come from the germline V gene (reference sequence). V lost 0 bases and J lost 6; bases outside the gene matches: 6. In DNA form, the CDR3 reads TGTGCCTGGAGTGTAGGTGGGACAGGGGGCAGCGAGCAGTACTTC. As protein: CAWSVGGTGGSEQYF.

The rearrangement uses TRBV6-5 and TRBJ2-7; 8 positions agree with TRBD1. Germline trimming cut 5 bases from V and 7 bases from J; bases unmatched to any gene: 4. Germline CDR1 MNHEY, CDR2 SVGAGI. CDR3 length equals 12 residues. The CDR3 nucleotides read TGTGCCAGCAGTCCCGGGGACAGGGAGCAGTACTTC. Protein sequence: CASSPGDREQYF.

This sequence joins TRBV2 and TRBJ2-3; a weak D match, TRBD1 (6 bases). V dropped 5 bases and J dropped 2 bases, with 11 bases sitting between them. This CDR3 is built from 14 residues. CDR1 and CDR2 (germline): SNHLY, FYNNEI. Written as DNA, the CDR3 is TGTGCCAGCAGTCGGGACATCTACACAGATACGCAGTATTTT. This sequence encodes CASSRDIYTDTQYF.

The V call is TRBV7-6, the J call TRBJ2-1; D is unresolved. Trimming took off 5 bases at V and 5 bases at J, with 16 bases between the two ends. The CDR3 length is 15 residues. Germline CDR1 is SGHVS and CDR2 is FNYEAQ. The CDR3 sequence is CASSRQSHDDNEQFF. CDR3 nucleotides: TGTGCCAGCAGCCGTCAGTCCCACGACGACAATGAGCAGTTCTTC.

In this sample, this clone turned up a few times. V and J are TRBV19 and TRBJ1-2; weak D call: TRBD1 (5 bases). Trimming shortened V by 7 bases and J by 1 base, and 10 bases separated the two germline ends. The CDR3 loop spans 13 amino acids. Germline V gene lookup returns CDR1 LNHDA and CDR2 SQIVND (reference sequence). CDR3 in DNA: TGTGCCAGTAAGGGACTCCTTAACTATGGCTACACCTTC. It translates to CASKGLLNYGYTF. Based on the CDR3 plus reference TRBV19 and TRBJ1-2, the full variable domain is DGGITQSPKYLFRKEGQNVTLSCEQNLNHDAMYWYRQDPGQGLRLIYYSQIVNDFQKGDIAEGYSVSREKKESFPLTVTSAQKNPTAFYLCASKGLLNYGYTFGSGTRLTVV.

The DNA for the CDR3 is TGTGCCAGCAGTGTTGAGGGGTCAACGTACAATGAGCAGTTCTTC. Its translation: CASSVEGSTYNEQFF. The chain joins TRBV6-4 to TRBJ2-1; D could derive from TRBD1 or TRBD2 (5 bases each). V was cut by 4 bases and J by 4 bases, with 14 bases left in between. The length of the CDR3 is 15 residues. Looked up from germline, CDR1 is MRHNA and CDR2 is SNTAGT.

The chain couples TRBV18 to TRBJ2-6; weak D call: TRBD1 (6 bases). V lost 4 bases to trimming and J lost 0 bases, with 13 bases between them. Looked up from germline, CDR1 is KGHSH and CDR2 is LQKENI. CDR3 length: 17 residues. The CDR3 loop is CASSRPGHLSGANVLTF. CDR3 nucleotides: TGTGCCAGCTCACGCCCGGGACACCTCTCTGGGGCCAACGTCCTGACTTTC.

V gene TRBV6-1 combines with J gene TRBJ1-4, with D tentatively TRBD1 (6 bases). CDR3 length: 13 residues. Germline V gene lookup returns CDR1 MNHNS and CDR2 SASEGT. V gave up 7 bases and J gave up 7 bases, with 13 bases separating them. CDR3 in amino acids: CASTWQGTEKLFF. In DNA form, the CDR3 reads TGTGCCAGCACGTGGCAGGGGACTGAAAAACTGTTTTTT.